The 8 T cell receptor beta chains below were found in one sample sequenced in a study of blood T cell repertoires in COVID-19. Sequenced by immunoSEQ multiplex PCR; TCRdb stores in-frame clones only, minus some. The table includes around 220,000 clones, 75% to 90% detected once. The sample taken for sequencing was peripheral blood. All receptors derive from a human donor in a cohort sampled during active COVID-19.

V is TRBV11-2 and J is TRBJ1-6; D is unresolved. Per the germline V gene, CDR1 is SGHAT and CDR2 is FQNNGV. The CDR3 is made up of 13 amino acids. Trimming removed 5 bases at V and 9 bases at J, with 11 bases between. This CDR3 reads CASSPIRGSPLHF. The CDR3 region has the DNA TGTGCCAGCAGCCCCATCCGGGGTTCACCCCTCCACTTT.

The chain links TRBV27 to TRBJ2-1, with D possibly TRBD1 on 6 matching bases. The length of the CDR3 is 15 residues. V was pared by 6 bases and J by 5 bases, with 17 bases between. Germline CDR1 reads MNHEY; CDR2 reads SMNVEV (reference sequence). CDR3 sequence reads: CASSQAGTSNNEQFF. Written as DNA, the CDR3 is TGTGCCAGCAGCCAAGCCGGGACATCAAACAATGAGCAGTTCTTC.

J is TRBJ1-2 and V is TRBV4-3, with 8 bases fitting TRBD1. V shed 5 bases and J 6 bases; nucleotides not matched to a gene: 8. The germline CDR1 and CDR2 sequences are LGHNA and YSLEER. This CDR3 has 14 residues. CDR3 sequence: CASSLTRGLDGYTF. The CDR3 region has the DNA TGCGCCAGCAGCTTAACCAGGGGGCTGGATGGCTACACCTTC.

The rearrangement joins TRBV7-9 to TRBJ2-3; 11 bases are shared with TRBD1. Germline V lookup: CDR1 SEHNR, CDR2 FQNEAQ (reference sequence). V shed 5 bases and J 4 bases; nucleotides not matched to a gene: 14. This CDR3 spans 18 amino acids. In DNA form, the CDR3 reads TGTGCCAGCAGCCTCCGGGACAGGGGGGCGACGGGGGCAGATACGCAGTATTTT. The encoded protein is CASSLRDRGATGADTQYF. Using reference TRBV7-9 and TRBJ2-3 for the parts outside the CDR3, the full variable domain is DTGVSQNPRHKITKRGQNVTFRCDPISEHNRLYWYRQTLGQGPEFLTYFQNEAQLEKSRLLSDRFSAERPKGSFSTLEIQRTEQGDSAMYLCASSLRDRGATGADTQYFGPGTRLTVL.

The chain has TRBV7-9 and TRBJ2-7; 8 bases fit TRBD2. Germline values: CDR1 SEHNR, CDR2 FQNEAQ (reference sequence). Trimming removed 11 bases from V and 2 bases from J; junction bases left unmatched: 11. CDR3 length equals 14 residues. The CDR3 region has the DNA TGTGCCCTTGGTTTGAGCGGGGGAACCTACGAGCAGTACTTC. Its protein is CALGLSGGTYEQYF.

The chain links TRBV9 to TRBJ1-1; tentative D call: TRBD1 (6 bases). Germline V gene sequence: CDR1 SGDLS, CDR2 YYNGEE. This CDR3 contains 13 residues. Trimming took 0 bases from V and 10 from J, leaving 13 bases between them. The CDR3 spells CASSVGVTGSAFF. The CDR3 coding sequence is TGTGCCAGCAGCGTAGGGGTCACAGGGTCAGCTTTCTTT.

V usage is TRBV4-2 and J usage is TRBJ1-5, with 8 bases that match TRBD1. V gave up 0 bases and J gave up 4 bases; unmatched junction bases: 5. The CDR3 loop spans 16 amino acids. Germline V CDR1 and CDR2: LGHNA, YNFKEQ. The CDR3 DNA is TGTGCCAGCAGCCAAGAAGGGAGGACAGGGAATCAGCCCCAGCATTTT. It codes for CASSQEGRTGNQPQHF.

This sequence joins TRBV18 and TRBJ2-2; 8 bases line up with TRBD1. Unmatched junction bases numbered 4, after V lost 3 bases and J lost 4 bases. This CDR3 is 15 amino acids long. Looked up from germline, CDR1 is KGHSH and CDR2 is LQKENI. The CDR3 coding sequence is TGTGCCAGCTCACCGGACAGGGCCCGCACCGGGGAGCTGTTTTTT. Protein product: CASSPDRARTGELFF.